Listed below are T cell receptor beta chains from one sample, sequenced in a study of somatic mutations in cytotoxic T cells in rheumatoid arthritis. TCRdb's copy holds only in-frame clones and misses some; the assay was immunoSEQ multiplex PCR. Of 15,000 or so clones listed, around 90% are singletons. The sample taken for sequencing was CD4+ T cells sorted from blood. These receptors were taken from a man aged 70 or older with rheumatoid arthritis. Each CDR3 is given with its conserved first and last residue. The order of the fields is CDR3 length, J gene, D gene, clone size, V gene, CDR3 protein, CDR3 DNA. D genes are given only for firm matches. Not every row has a clone size; where given, it reads once, few, many or a size class.

cdr3_length: 13
j_call: TRBJ2-1
d_call: .
clone_size: .
v_call: TRBV7-2
cdr3_aa: CASSLAINNEQFF
cdr3_nt: TGTGCCAGCAGCTTAGCTATAAACAATGAGCAGTTCTTC

cdr3_length: 16
j_call: TRBJ1-1
d_call: .
clone_size: .
v_call: TRBV6-5
cdr3_aa: CASSYWGGRGNTEAFF
cdr3_nt: TGTGCCAGCAGTTATTGGGGGGGGAGGGGGAACACTGAAGCTTTCTTT

cdr3_length: 15
j_call: TRBJ2-1
d_call: TRBD2
clone_size: once
v_call: TRBV6-4
cdr3_aa: CASSDGTSVFHEQFF
cdr3_nt: TGTGCCAGCAGTGACGGGACTAGCGTGTTCCATGAGCAGTTCTTC

cdr3_length: 15
j_call: TRBJ2-1
d_call: TRBD2
clone_size: .
v_call: TRBV12-5
cdr3_aa: CASGLRTSGYNEQFF
cdr3_nt: TGTGCTAGTGGTTTGAGGACTAGCGGGTACAATGAGCAGTTCTTC

cdr3_length: 14
j_call: TRBJ2-3
d_call: .
clone_size: .
v_call: TRBV30
cdr3_aa: CAWSVGQGTDTQYF
cdr3_nt: TGTGCCTGGAGTGTAGGGCAGGGAACAGATACGCAGTATTTT

cdr3_length: 16
j_call: TRBJ1-6
d_call: TRBD1
clone_size: .
v_call: TRBV5-1
cdr3_aa: CASSLDDRGGNSPLHF
cdr3_nt: TGCGCCAGCAGCCTGGATGACAGGGGAGGTAATTCACCCCTCCACTTT

cdr3_length: 15
j_call: TRBJ2-2
d_call: TRBD1
clone_size: .
v_call: TRBV19
cdr3_aa: CASSLQGGDTGELFF
cdr3_nt: TGTGCCAGTAGTTTACAGGGGGGCGACACCGGGGAGCTGTTTTTT

cdr3_length: 15
j_call: TRBJ1-1
d_call: .
clone_size: .
v_call: TRBV7-6
cdr3_aa: CASSLAPEMNTEAFF
cdr3_nt: TGTGCCAGCAGCTTAGCGCCTGAGATGAACACTGAAGCTTTCTTT

cdr3_length: 13
j_call: TRBJ2-1
d_call: .
clone_size: once
v_call: TRBV30
cdr3_aa: CAWSASSYNEQFF
cdr3_nt: TGTGCCTGGAGTGCCAGCTCCTACAATGAGCAGTTCTTC

cdr3_length: 15
j_call: TRBJ1-4
d_call: TRBD1
clone_size: .
v_call: TRBV10-3
cdr3_aa: CAISEFEGQGVKLFF
cdr3_nt: TGTGCCATCAGTGAGTTCGAGGGACAGGGAGTAAAACTGTTTTTT

cdr3_length: 13
j_call: TRBJ2-1
d_call: TRBD1
clone_size: once
v_call: TRBV18
cdr3_aa: CASSHNRDRGKFF
cdr3_nt: TGTGCCAGCTCACACAACCGGGACAGGGGAAAATTCTTC

cdr3_length: 17
j_call: TRBJ2-3
d_call: TRBD2
clone_size: .
v_call: TRBV25-1
cdr3_aa: CASSASSGGPYTDTQYF
cdr3_nt: TGTGCCAGCAGTGCGTCTAGCGGGGGGCCCTACACAGATACGCAGTATTTT

cdr3_length: 15
j_call: TRBJ1-1
d_call: TRBD1
clone_size: .
v_call: TRBV19
cdr3_aa: CASSPLTGANTEAFF
cdr3_nt: TGTGCCAGTAGTCCCCTGACAGGGGCGAACACTGAAGCTTTCTTT

cdr3_length: 13
j_call: TRBJ2-1
d_call: TRBD2
clone_size: .
v_call: TRBV6-5
cdr3_aa: CASSYGTSMEQFF
cdr3_nt: TGTGCCAGCAGTTACGGGACTAGCATGGAGCAGTTCTTC

cdr3_length: 16
j_call: TRBJ2-4
d_call: TRBD2
clone_size: .
v_call: TRBV7-2
cdr3_aa: CASSLVAGGTKNIQYF
cdr3_nt: TGTGCCAGCAGCTTAGTTGCGGGGGGAACCAAAAACATTCAGTACTTC

cdr3_length: 13
j_call: TRBJ1-1
d_call: TRBD1
clone_size: .
v_call: TRBV28
cdr3_aa: CASSLGQDTEAFF
cdr3_nt: TGTGCCAGCAGTTTAGGACAGGACACTGAAGCTTTCTTT

cdr3_length: 16
j_call: TRBJ2-1
d_call: TRBD2
clone_size: .
v_call: TRBV4-1
cdr3_aa: CASSPGKAGGWNEQFF
cdr3_nt: TGCGCCAGCAGTCCCGGCAAAGCGGGGGGTTGGAATGAGCAGTTCTTC

cdr3_length: 14
j_call: TRBJ1-2
d_call: .
clone_size: few
v_call: TRBV6-1
cdr3_aa: CASRKGQGNYGYTF
cdr3_nt: TGTGCCAGCAGGAAGGGGCAGGGGAACTATGGCTACACCTTC

cdr3_length: 16
j_call: TRBJ2-2
d_call: .
clone_size: .
v_call: TRBV27
cdr3_aa: CASRAPGGRYTGELFF
cdr3_nt: TGTGCCAGCAGGGCCCCCGGAGGGCGTTACACCGGGGAGCTGTTTTTT

cdr3_length: 17
j_call: TRBJ1-3
d_call: .
clone_size: .
v_call: TRBV28
cdr3_aa: CASSPVQGRMVGNTIYF
cdr3_nt: TGTGCCAGCAGCCCCGTACAGGGTAGAATGGTCGGAAACACCATATATTTT

cdr3_length: 16
j_call: TRBJ1-2
d_call: TRBD1
clone_size: .
v_call: TRBV5-4
cdr3_aa: CASSLVFGTGDYGYTF
cdr3_nt: TGTGCCAGCAGCTTGGTCTTCGGGACAGGGGACTATGGCTACACCTTC

cdr3_length: 16
j_call: TRBJ1-2
d_call: .
clone_size: .
v_call: TRBV5-1
cdr3_aa: CASSLGSGSYNYGYTF
cdr3_nt: TGCGCCAGCAGCTTGGGGTCCGGGTCCTATAACTATGGCTACACCTTC

cdr3_length: 14
j_call: TRBJ2-5
d_call: TRBD1
clone_size: .
v_call: TRBV7-9
cdr3_aa: CASSLTGGQETQYF
cdr3_nt: TGTGCCAGCAGCTTAACAGGGGGGCAAGAGACCCAGTACTTC

cdr3_length: 12
j_call: TRBJ2-5
d_call: .
clone_size: .
v_call: TRBV9
cdr3_aa: CASSVVEETQYF
cdr3_nt: TGTGCCAGCAGCGTAGTGGAGGAGACCCAGTACTTC

cdr3_length: 16
j_call: TRBJ2-1
d_call: .
clone_size: .
v_call: TRBV6-6
cdr3_aa: CASSSRQASSYNEQFF
cdr3_nt: TGTGCCAGCAGTTCCCGACAGGCGAGCTCCTACAATGAGCAGTTCTTC

cdr3_length: 16
j_call: TRBJ2-7
d_call: TRBD2
clone_size: .
v_call: TRBV11-2
cdr3_aa: CASSLRTSGGLYEQYF
cdr3_nt: TGTGCCAGCAGCTTAAGGACTAGCGGGGGACTCTACGAGCAGTACTTC

cdr3_length: 13
j_call: TRBJ2-2
d_call: .
clone_size: .
v_call: TRBV27
cdr3_aa: CASSFDRTGELFF
cdr3_nt: TGTGCCAGCAGTTTCGACAGAACCGGGGAGCTGTTTTTT

cdr3_length: 17
j_call: TRBJ1-1
d_call: TRBD1
clone_size: .
v_call: TRBV28
cdr3_aa: CASRTTGTASRDTEAFF
cdr3_nt: TGTGCCAGCAGAACAACCGGGACAGCGTCTCGGGACACTGAAGCTTTCTTT

cdr3_length: 18
j_call: TRBJ2-7
d_call: TRBD2
clone_size: .
v_call: TRBV4-2
cdr3_aa: CASSPGLAGGPRSYEQYF
cdr3_nt: TGTGCCAGCAGCCCGGGACTAGCGGGGGGGCCGAGGTCCTACGAGCAGTACTTC

cdr3_length: 15
j_call: TRBJ2-6
d_call: .
clone_size: .
v_call: TRBV9
cdr3_aa: CASSEQGSGANVLTF
cdr3_nt: TGTGCCAGCAGCGAACAGGGCTCTGGGGCCAACGTCCTGACTTTC

cdr3_length: 20
j_call: TRBJ2-7
d_call: TRBD1
clone_size: once
v_call: TRBV4-1
cdr3_aa: CASSQDFRQGDAEIGYEQYF
cdr3_nt: TGCGCCAGCAGCCAAGATTTTAGACAGGGGGACGCGGAGATTGGCTACGAGCAGTACTTC

cdr3_length: 13
j_call: TRBJ2-7
d_call: .
clone_size: once
v_call: TRBV28
cdr3_aa: CASSRQGSYEQYF
cdr3_nt: TGTGCCAGCAGTCGGCAGGGCTCCTACGAGCAGTACTTC

cdr3_length: 14
j_call: TRBJ1-2
d_call: TRBD1
clone_size: .
v_call: TRBV2
cdr3_aa: CASSEAGWTGVDTF
cdr3_nt: TGTGCCAGCAGTGAAGCAGGCTGGACAGGGGTGGACACCTTC

cdr3_length: 14
j_call: TRBJ2-7
d_call: .
clone_size: .
v_call: TRBV7-9
cdr3_aa: CASSFPQRSYEQYF
cdr3_nt: TGTGCCAGCAGCTTCCCCCAACGGTCCTACGAGCAGTACTTC

cdr3_length: 14
j_call: TRBJ2-5
d_call: .
clone_size: .
v_call: TRBV4-1
cdr3_aa: CASSQDHRQETQYF
cdr3_nt: TGCGCCAGCAGCCAAGATCACCGGCAAGAGACCCAGTACTTC

cdr3_length: 15
j_call: TRBJ1-1
d_call: .
clone_size: .
v_call: TRBV11-2
cdr3_aa: CASSLASGVGTEAFF
cdr3_nt: TGTGCCAGCAGCTTAGCCTCGGGGGTTGGCACTGAAGCTTTCTTT

cdr3_length: 13
j_call: TRBJ1-5
d_call: .
clone_size: .
v_call: TRBV25-1
cdr3_aa: CASSTGTNQPQHF
cdr3_nt: TGTGCCAGCAGTACAGGCACCAATCAGCCCCAGCATTTT

cdr3_length: 15
j_call: TRBJ1-2
d_call: TRBD1
clone_size: .
v_call: TRBV10-1
cdr3_aa: CASSDLTTGRYGYTF
cdr3_nt: TGCGCCAGCAGTGACCTGACGACAGGGCGGTATGGCTACACCTTC

cdr3_length: 16
j_call: TRBJ1-5
d_call: .
clone_size: .
v_call: TRBV19
cdr3_aa: CASRTGTPNYNQPQHF
cdr3_nt: TGTGCCAGTAGAACCGGGACACCGAATTACAATCAGCCCCAGCATTTT

cdr3_length: 13
j_call: TRBJ2-7
d_call: .
clone_size: .
v_call: TRBV18
cdr3_aa: CASSPAQNYEQYF
cdr3_nt: TGTGCCAGCTCACCAGCGCAAAACTACGAGCAGTACTTC

cdr3_length: 14
j_call: TRBJ2-7
d_call: TRBD1
clone_size: .
v_call: TRBV28
cdr3_aa: CASSSDLQGYEQYF
cdr3_nt: TGTGCCAGCAGTTCTGATTTACAGGGGTACGAGCAGTACTTC

cdr3_length: 15
j_call: TRBJ1-2
d_call: TRBD1
clone_size: .
v_call: TRBV5-1
cdr3_aa: CASSLEGQGARLDQF
cdr3_nt: TGCGCCAGCAGCTTGGAAGGACAGGGGGCGCGGTTAGACCAATTC

cdr3_length: 13
j_call: TRBJ2-7
d_call: TRBD2
clone_size: .
v_call: TRBV19
cdr3_aa: CASSSSGSREQYF
cdr3_nt: TGTGCCAGTAGTAGTAGCGGGAGTCGCGAGCAGTACTTC

cdr3_length: 12
j_call: TRBJ1-2
d_call: .
clone_size: few
v_call: TRBV5-6
cdr3_aa: CASSLGAYGYTF
cdr3_nt: TGTGCCAGCAGCTTGGGGGCTTATGGCTACACCTTC

cdr3_length: 15
j_call: TRBJ1-2
d_call: TRBD1
clone_size: .
v_call: TRBV6-1
cdr3_aa: CASSQNRGPDYGYTF
cdr3_nt: TGTGCCAGCAGTCAGAACAGGGGGCCAGACTATGGCTACACCTTC

cdr3_length: 14
j_call: TRBJ2-7
d_call: TRBD2
clone_size: .
v_call: TRBV30
cdr3_aa: CAWSGEGWAYEQYF
cdr3_nt: TGTGCCTGGAGTGGGGAGGGTTGGGCCTACGAGCAGTACTTC

cdr3_length: 13
j_call: TRBJ2-7
d_call: TRBD1
clone_size: .
v_call: TRBV6-1
cdr3_aa: CASRGQVLYEQYF
cdr3_nt: TGTGCCAGCAGGGGACAGGTTCTCTACGAGCAGTACTTC

cdr3_length: 15
j_call: TRBJ2-7
d_call: TRBD1
clone_size: .
v_call: TRBV28
cdr3_aa: CASSPHSTGADEQYF
cdr3_nt: TGTGCCAGCAGTCCCCATTCGACAGGGGCGGACGAGCAGTACTTC

cdr3_length: 18
j_call: TRBJ2-3
d_call: TRBD2
clone_size: .
v_call: TRBV4-2
cdr3_aa: CASSHAGLAGERTDTQYF
cdr3_nt: TGTGCCAGCAGCCACGCCGGACTAGCGGGTGAAAGAACAGATACGCAGTATTTT

cdr3_length: 12
j_call: TRBJ1-1
d_call: .
clone_size: .
v_call: TRBV5-1
cdr3_aa: CASSLPPPEAFF
cdr3_nt: TGCGCCAGCAGCCTCCCCCCCCCTGAAGCTTTCTTT

cdr3_length: 17
j_call: TRBJ2-7
d_call: TRBD1
clone_size: .
v_call: TRBV9
cdr3_aa: CASSVGPSAGGGYEQYF
cdr3_nt: TGTGCCAGCAGCGTAGGCCCGAGCGCAGGGGGCGGTTACGAGCAGTACTTC

cdr3_length: 14
j_call: TRBJ2-1
d_call: .
clone_size: .
v_call: TRBV15
cdr3_aa: CATSRAAVRNEQFF
cdr3_nt: TGTGCCACCAGCAGAGCTGCCGTCAGGAATGAGCAGTTCTTC

cdr3_length: 14
j_call: TRBJ2-5
d_call: .
clone_size: .
v_call: TRBV5-1
cdr3_aa: CASSLITSRETQYF
cdr3_nt: TGCGCCAGCAGCTTGATCACTAGCAGGGAGACCCAGTACTTC

cdr3_length: 15
j_call: TRBJ2-7
d_call: .
clone_size: .
v_call: TRBV6-1
cdr3_aa: CASSEAGAQSYEQYF
cdr3_nt: TGTGCCAGCAGTGAAGCGGGGGCCCAGTCCTACGAGCAGTACTTC

cdr3_length: 13
j_call: TRBJ1-1
d_call: .
clone_size: once
v_call: TRBV10-1
cdr3_aa: CASSPTGNTEAFF
cdr3_nt: TGCGCCAGCAGCCCGACAGGAAACACTGAAGCTTTCTTT